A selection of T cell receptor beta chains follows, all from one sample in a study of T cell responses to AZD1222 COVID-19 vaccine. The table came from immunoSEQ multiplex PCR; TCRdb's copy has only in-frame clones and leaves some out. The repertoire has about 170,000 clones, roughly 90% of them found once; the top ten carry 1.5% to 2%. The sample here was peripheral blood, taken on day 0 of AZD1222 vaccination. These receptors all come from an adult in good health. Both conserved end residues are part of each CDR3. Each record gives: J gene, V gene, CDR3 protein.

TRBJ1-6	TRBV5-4	CASSWGQGASPLHF
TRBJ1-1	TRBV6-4	CASSVDRANTEAFF
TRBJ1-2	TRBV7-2	CASSPRGTNYGYTF
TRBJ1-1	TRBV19	CASSPQGTEAFF
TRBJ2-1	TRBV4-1	CASSQDPSSGEQFF
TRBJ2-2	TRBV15	CATSRVRTSRDTGELFF
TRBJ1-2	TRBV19	CASSTRQGENYGYTF
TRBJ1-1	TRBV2	CASSSLRGTEAFF
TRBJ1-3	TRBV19	CASSRDSLLSGNTIYF
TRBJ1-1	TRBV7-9	CASSIYRENTEAFF
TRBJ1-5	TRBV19	CASRRQKSYSNQPQHF
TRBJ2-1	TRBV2	CASRGNSGSYNEQFF
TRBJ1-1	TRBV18	CASSPGTGSSNTEAFF
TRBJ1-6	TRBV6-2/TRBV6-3	CASSYQGTSYNSPLHF
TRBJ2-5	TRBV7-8	CASSPRIRTQYF
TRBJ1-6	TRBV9	CASSGGTELNSPLHF
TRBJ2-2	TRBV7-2	CASSLGHSGRGGELFF
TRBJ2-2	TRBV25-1	CASHSYGQGNTGELFF
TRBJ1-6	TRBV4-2	CASSQDLFGGSYSPLHF
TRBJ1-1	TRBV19	CASRHRDRGRAIGYTEAFF
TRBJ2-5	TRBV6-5	CASSYGLAGAQETQYF
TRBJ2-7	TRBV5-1	CASSLGNRYEQYF
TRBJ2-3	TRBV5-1	CASRVGTSTDTQYF
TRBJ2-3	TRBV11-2	CASRGRGVSTDTQYF
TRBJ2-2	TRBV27	CASSSEGRGRGNTGELFF
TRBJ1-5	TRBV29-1	CSVLITGMGNQPQHF
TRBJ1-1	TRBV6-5	CASRWGLRATEAFF
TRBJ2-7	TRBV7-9	CASSRDPGQSSYEQYF
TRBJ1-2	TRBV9	CASSANLGGRVDGYTF
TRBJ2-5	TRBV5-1	CASSLPTGTVQETQYF
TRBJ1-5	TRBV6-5	CAIGQTGVNQPQHF
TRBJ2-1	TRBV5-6	CASSLVLAGSYNEQFF
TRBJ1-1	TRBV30	CAWTTGGQSEAFF
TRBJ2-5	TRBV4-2	CASSQKETQYF
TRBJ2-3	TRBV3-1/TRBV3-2	CASSQAGQGRTDTQYF
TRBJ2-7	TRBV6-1	CASSALVAGGTYEQYF
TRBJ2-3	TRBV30	CAWISWRGTDTQYF
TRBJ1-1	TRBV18	CASSPVQVMNTEAFF
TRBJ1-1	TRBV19	CASTDRDTEAFF
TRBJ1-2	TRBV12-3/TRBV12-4	CASTDGNYGYTF
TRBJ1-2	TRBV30	CAWSTPRTGLRNYGYTF
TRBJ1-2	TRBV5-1	CASSSRGQTFYGYTF
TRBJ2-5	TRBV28	CASSLRGQGRQETQYF
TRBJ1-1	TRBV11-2	CASSFPLTTGRTEAFF
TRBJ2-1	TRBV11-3	CASSLARTSGPSNEQFF
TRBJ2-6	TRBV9	CASSVGQGTGAGANVLTF
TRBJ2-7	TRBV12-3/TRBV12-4	CASSLNTEQYF
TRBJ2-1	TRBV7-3	CASSPKRGAYNEQFF
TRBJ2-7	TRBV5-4	CASSQGLAGDSYEQYF
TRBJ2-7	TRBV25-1	CASSEYLGGPSSYEQYF
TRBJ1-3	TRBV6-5	CASSYGQGFGNTIYF
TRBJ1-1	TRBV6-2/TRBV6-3	CASSYSMGLTEAFF
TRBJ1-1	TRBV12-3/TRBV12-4	CASKAGLSEAFF
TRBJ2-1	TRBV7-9	CASRVGDSRSSYNEQFF
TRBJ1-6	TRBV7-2	CASSRDRGWIGSPLHF
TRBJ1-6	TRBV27	CASSPGNRANSPLHF
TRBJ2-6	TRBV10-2	CASSRGGSTGANVLTF
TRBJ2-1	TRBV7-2	CASSFSGGVYNEQFF
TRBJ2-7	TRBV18	CASSPPRLARDNEQYF